This T cell receptor beta chain was sequenced for a study of T cells in localized non-small cell lung cancer. Here immunoSEQ multiplex PCR was the method, and the copy in TCRdb shows in-frame clones only, minus some. The data contain about 55,000 clones, roughly 83% of them singletons. CDR3 size: 11 residues. V was shortened by 6 bases and J by 6 bases, with 7 bases between the two germline ends. The germline V gene has CDR1 KGHSH and CDR2 LQKENI. V gene TRBV18 combines with J gene TRBJ2-3; unclear D gene. The sequenced sample was peripheral blood mononuclear cells, obtained before any cancer treatment. The TCR sequence derives from a man aged 35 to 69 with stage III lung adenocarcinoma. The CDR3 DNA is TGTGCCAGCTCCGACGGGGATACGCAGTATTTT. Protein product: CASSDGDTQYF.